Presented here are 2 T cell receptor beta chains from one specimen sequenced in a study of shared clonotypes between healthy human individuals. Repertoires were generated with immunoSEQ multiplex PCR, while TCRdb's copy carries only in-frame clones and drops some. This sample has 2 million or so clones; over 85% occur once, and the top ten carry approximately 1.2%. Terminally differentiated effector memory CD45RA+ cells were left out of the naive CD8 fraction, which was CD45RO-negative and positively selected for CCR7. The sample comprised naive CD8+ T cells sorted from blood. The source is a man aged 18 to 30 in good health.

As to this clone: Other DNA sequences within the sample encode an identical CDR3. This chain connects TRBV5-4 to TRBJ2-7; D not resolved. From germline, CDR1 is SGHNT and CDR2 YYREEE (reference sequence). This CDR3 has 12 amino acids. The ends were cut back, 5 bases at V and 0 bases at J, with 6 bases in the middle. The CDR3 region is CASRKDSYEQYF. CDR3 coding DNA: TGTGCCAGCAGGAAGGACTCCTACGAGCAGTACTTC.

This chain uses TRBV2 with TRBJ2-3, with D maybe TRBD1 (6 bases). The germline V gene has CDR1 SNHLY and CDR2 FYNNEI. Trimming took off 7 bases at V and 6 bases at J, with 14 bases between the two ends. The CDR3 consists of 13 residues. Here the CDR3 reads CASNQQGWDTQYF. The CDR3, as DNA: TGTGCCAGCAATCAACAGGGTTGGGATACGCAGTATTTT.